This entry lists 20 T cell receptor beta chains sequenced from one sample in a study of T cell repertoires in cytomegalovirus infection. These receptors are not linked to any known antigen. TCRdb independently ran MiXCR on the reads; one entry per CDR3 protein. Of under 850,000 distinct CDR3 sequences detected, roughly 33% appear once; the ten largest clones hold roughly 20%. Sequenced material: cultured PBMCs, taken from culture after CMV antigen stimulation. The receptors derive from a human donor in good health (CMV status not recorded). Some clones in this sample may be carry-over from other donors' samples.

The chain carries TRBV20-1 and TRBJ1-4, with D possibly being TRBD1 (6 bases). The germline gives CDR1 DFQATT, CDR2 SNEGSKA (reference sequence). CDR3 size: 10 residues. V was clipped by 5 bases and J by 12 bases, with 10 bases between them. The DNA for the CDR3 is TGCAGTGCTCGAAGGACAGAACTGTTTTTT. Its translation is CSARRTELFF.

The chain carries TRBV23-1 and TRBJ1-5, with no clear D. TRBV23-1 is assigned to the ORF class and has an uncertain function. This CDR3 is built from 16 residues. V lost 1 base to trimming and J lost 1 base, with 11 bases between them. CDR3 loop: CASSQCRPGSNQPQHF. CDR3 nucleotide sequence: TGCGCCAGCAGTCAATGCCGCCCGGGAAGCAATCAGCCCCAGCATTTT.

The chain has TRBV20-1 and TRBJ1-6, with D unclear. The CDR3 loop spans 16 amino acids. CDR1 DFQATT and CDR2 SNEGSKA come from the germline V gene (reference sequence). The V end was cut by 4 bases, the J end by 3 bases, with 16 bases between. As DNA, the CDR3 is TGCAGTGCTACCCCCCGGGGAGATTACTATAATTCACCCCTCCACTTT. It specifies CSATPRGDYYNSPLHF.

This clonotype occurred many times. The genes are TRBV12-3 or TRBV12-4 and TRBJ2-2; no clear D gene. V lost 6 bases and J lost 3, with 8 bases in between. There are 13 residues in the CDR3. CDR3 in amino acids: CASSLRDTGELFF. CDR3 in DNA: TGTGCCAGCAGCTTACGGGACACCGGGGAGCTGTTTTTT.

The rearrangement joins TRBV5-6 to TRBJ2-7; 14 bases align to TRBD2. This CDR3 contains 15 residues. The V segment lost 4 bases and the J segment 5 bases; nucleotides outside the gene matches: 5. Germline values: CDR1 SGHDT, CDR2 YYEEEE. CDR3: CASSLGTSGRDEQYF. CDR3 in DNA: TGTGCCAGCAGCCTAGGGACTAGCGGGAGAGACGAGCAGTACTTC.

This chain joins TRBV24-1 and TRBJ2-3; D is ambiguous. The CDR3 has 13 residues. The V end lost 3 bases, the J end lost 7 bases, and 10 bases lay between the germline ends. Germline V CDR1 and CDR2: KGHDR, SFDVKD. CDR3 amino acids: CATSDQDTYTQYF. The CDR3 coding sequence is TGTGCCACCAGTGATCAAGACACCTATACGCAGTATTTT.

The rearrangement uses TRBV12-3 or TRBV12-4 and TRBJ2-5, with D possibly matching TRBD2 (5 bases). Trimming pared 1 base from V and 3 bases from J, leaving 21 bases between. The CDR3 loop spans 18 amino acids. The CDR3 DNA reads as TGTGCCAGCAGTTTAGTCACATTTTTGTGGCGGGCGAAAGAGACCCAGTACTTC. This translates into CASSLVTFLWRAKETQYF.

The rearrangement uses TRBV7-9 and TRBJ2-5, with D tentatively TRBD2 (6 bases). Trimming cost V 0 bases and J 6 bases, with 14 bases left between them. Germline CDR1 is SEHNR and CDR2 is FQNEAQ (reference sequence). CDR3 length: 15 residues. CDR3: CASSLAVAELQTQYF. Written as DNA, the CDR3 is TGTGCCAGCAGCTTAGCGGTAGCGGAGCTGCAGACCCAGTACTTC.

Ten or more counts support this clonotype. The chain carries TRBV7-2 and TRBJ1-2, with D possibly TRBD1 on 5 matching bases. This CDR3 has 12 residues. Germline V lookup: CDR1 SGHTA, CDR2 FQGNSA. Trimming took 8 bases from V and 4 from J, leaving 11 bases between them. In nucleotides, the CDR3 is TGTGCCAGCGGGCAGGGCGGCTATGGCTACACCTTC. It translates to CASGQGGYGYTF.

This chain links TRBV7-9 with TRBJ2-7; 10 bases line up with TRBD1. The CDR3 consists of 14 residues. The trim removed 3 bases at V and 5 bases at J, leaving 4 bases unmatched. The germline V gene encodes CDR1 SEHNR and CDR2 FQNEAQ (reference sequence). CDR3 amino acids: CASSLWDRGDEQYF. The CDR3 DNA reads TGTGCCAGCAGCTTGTGGGACAGGGGAGACGAGCAGTACTTC.

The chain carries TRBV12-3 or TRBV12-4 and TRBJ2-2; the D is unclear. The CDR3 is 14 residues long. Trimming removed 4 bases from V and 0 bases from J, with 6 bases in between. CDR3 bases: TGTGCCAGCAGTTCCAGACCGAACACCGGGGAGCTGTTTTTT. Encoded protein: CASSSRPNTGELFF.

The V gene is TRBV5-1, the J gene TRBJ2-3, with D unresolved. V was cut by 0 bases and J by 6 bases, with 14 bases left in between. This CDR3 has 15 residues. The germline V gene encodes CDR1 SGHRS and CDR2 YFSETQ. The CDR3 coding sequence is TGCGCCAGCAGCTTGGTTAGGGATACGGGTGATACGCAGTATTTT. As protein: CASSLVRDTGDTQYF.

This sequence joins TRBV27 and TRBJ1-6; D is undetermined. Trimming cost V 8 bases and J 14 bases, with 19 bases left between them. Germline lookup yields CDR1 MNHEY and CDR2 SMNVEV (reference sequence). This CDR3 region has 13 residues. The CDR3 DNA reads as TGTGCCAGCGGTCCTTTAACGATGGGGACCCTCCACTTT. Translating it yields CASGPLTMGTLHF.

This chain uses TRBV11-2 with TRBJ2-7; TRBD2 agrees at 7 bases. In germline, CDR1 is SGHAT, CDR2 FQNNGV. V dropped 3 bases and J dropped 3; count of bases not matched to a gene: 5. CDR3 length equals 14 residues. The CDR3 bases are TGTGCCAGCAGCTTTGCCGGGGGGAACTACGAGCAGTACTTC. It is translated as CASSFAGGNYEQYF.

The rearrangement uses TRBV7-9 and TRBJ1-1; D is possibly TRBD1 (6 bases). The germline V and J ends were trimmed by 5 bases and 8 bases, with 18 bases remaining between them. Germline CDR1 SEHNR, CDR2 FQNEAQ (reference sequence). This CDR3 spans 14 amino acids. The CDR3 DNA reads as TGTGCCAGCAGCACTCGGACAGCTCCAACCGAAGCTTTCTTT. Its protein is CASSTRTAPTEAFF.

The CDR3, as DNA: TGTGCCAGCAGCACTACTAGCGGGAGGGCCCAAGAGACCCAGTACTTC. This translates into CASSTTSGRAQETQYF. The chain carries TRBV7-9 and TRBJ2-5; the match to TRBD2 covers 13 bases. Germline V gives CDR1 SEHNR, CDR2 FQNEAQ (reference sequence). J was trimmed by 1 base and V by 5 bases; bases with no gene match: 4. The CDR3 is made up of 16 amino acids.

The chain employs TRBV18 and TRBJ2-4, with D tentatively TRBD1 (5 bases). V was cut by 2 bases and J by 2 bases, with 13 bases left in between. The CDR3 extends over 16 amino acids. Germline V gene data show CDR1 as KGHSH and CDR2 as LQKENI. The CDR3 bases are TGTGCCAGCTCACCAATCGACAGCCTTACCAAAAACATTCAGTACTTC. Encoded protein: CASSPIDSLTKNIQYF.

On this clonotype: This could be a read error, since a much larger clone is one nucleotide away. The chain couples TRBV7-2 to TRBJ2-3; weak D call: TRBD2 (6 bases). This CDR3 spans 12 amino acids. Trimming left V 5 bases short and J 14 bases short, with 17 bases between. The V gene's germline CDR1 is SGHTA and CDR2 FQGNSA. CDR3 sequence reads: CASSPELAWVYF. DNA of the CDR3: TGTGCCAGCAGCCCAGAACTAGCCTGGGTGTATTTT.

The CDR3 loop is CASSQARGTEAFF. The DNA of the CDR3 is TGCGCCAGCAGCCAGGCCCGGGGGACTGAAGCTTTCTTT. This rearrangement joins TRBV4-1 to TRBJ1-1; D possibly corresponds to TRBD1 (5 bases). The germline V gene has CDR1 MGHRA and CDR2 YSYEKL. The CDR3 covers 13 residues. V was clipped by 3 bases and J by 5 bases, with 10 bases between them.

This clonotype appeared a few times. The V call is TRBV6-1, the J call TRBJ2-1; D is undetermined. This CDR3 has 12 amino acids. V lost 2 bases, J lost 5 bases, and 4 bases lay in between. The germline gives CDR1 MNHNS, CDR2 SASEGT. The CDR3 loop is CASSESNNEQFF. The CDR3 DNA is TGTGCCAGCAGTGAATCTAACAATGAGCAGTTCTTC.